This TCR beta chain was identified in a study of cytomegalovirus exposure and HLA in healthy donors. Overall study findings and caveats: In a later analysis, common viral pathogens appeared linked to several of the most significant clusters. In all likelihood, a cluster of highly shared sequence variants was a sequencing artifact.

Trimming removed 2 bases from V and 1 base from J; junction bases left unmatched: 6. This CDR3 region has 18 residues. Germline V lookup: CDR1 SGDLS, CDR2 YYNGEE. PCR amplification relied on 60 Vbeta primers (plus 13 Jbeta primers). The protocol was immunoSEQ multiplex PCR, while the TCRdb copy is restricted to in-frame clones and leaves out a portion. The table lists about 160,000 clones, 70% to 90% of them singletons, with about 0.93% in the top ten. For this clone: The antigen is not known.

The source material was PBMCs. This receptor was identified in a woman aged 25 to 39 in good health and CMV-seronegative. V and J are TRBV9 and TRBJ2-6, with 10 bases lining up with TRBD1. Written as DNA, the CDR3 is TGTGCCAGCAGCGTGGCGGCGGGACAGGGGTCTGGGGCCAACGTCCTGACTTTC. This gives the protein CASSVAAGQGSGANVLTF. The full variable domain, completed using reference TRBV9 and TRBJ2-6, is DSGVTQTPKHLITATGQRVTLRCSPRSGDLSVYWYQQSLDQGLQFLIQYYNGEERAKGNILERFSAQQFPDLHSELNLSSLELGDSALYFCASSVAAGQGSGANVLTFGAGSRLTVL.